The 13 T cell receptor beta chains in this list originate from one sample, sequenced in a study of cytomegalovirus exposure and HLA in healthy donors. Some clones are missing from TCRdb's copy, which holds only in-frame ones; the method was immunoSEQ multiplex PCR. This sample yields 150,000 to 200,000 clones, of which roughly 84% are seen a single time; less than 9% belongs to the top ten. Sequenced sample: PBMCs. The origin of the receptors is a man younger than 35 in good health and CMV-seropositive.

V usage is TRBV28 and J usage is TRBJ1-2; 7 positions match TRBD1. CDR1 is MDHEN and CDR2 is SYDVKM in the germline V gene. V shed 7 bases and J 3 bases; nucleotides not matched to a gene: 14. The CDR3 is made up of 16 amino acids. The CDR3, as DNA: TGTGCCAGCACCACGGGAGGGGGCAGGGCTTACTATGGCTACACCTTC. Translating it yields CASTTGGGRAYYGYTF.

This sequence joins TRBV19 and TRBJ1-4; 8 bases align to TRBD1. J lost 7 bases, V lost 9 bases, and 13 bases had no gene match. Germline-derived CDR1 and CDR2 are LNHDA and SQIVND (reference sequence). The CDR3 is made up of 15 amino acids. CDR3 protein: CASQSTGGLSEKLFF. CDR3 bases: TGTGCCAGCCAATCCACAGGGGGGTTAAGTGAAAAACTGTTTTTT.

The chain joins TRBV6-1 to TRBJ2-7; 8 bases map to TRBD2. Germline values: CDR1 MNHNS, CDR2 SASEGT. The CDR3 has 15 amino acids. V was clipped by 1 base and J by 0 bases; unmatched bases: 2. This chain's CDR3 is CASSEGLAHSYEQYF. Here the CDR3 DNA reads TGTGCCAGCAGTGAAGGACTAGCGCACTCCTACGAGCAGTACTTC.

This clone was counted a few times. The CDR3 spells CASIGGGYEQYF. The CDR3 coding sequence is TGTGCCAGCATCGGCGGGGGGTACGAGCAGTACTTC. The chain is built from TRBV2 and TRBJ2-7; TRBD2 agrees at 8 bases. Germline CDR1 and CDR2: SNHLY and FYNNEI. Trimming took 7 bases from V and 4 from J; bases not matched to a gene: 3. The CDR3 covers 12 residues.

The gene calls are TRBV28 and TRBJ1-2; D may be TRBD1 (5 bases). The germline V and J ends were trimmed by 7 bases and 1 base, with 13 bases remaining between them. This CDR3 spans 14 amino acids. The germline gives CDR1 MDHEN, CDR2 SYDVKM. The CDR3 region has the DNA TGTGCCAGCAACCCGGACACCTTTAACTATGGCTACACCTTC. Translation gives CASNPDTFNYGYTF.

This chain links TRBV29-1 with TRBJ2-5; TRBD1 matches 8 bases. In germline, CDR1 is SQVTM, CDR2 ANQGSEA. This CDR3 contains 14 residues. Unmatched junction bases numbered 7, after V lost 6 bases and J lost 1 base. The CDR3 loop reads CSVRTGRFQETQYF. The CDR3 nucleotides read TGCAGCGTACGGACAGGGAGGTTCCAAGAGACCCAGTACTTC.

This clone was seen just once. The chain uses TRBV13 and TRBJ1-2; 7 positions agree with TRBD1. CDR1 PRHDT and CDR2 FYEKMQ come from the germline V gene (reference sequence). This CDR3 has 14 residues. The V segment lost 6 bases and the J segment 4 bases; nucleotides outside the gene matches: 8. CDR3 loop: CASSIPRDSYGYTF. The CDR3 nucleotides read TGTGCCAGCAGTATCCCACGGGACAGCTATGGCTACACCTTC.

J is TRBJ2-7 and V is TRBV6-1; D possibly corresponds to TRBD1 (6 bases). V was trimmed by 5 bases and J by 6 bases, leaving 14 bases between them. This CDR3 spans 13 amino acids. The V gene's germline CDR1 is MNHNS and CDR2 SASEGT. The CDR3 DNA sequence: TGTGCCAGCAGTCACCGGCGAGGGGGCGAGCAGTACTTC. It specifies CASSHRRGGEQYF.

The rearrangement joins TRBV7-9 to TRBJ2-7; 10 positions agree with TRBD1. CDR1 is SEHNR and CDR2 is FQNEAQ in the germline V gene (reference sequence). Trimming at V came to 5 bases and at J to 6 bases, leaving 7 bases not matched to a gene. The CDR3 sequence is 14 residues long. The CDR3 DNA reads as TGTGCCAGCAGCGGGCCGGGACAGGGGTTCGAGCAGTACTTC. Its protein product is CASSGPGQGFEQYF.

The chain couples TRBV14 to TRBJ1-1; D remains ambiguous. This CDR3 contains 12 residues. Per the germline V gene, CDR1 is SGHDN and CDR2 is FVKESK. Trimming shortened V by 5 bases and J by 5 bases, and 9 bases separated the two germline ends. The CDR3: CASSATRTEAFF. The CDR3 nucleotides are TGTGCCAGCAGCGCCACTAGGACTGAAGCTTTCTTT.

This clone appeared a single time. The chain has TRBV9 and TRBJ2-7; the D gene is possibly TRBD2 (5 bases). Trimming took off 0 bases at V and 0 bases at J, with 10 bases between the two ends. The CDR3 totals 15 residues. CDR1 is SGDLS, CDR2 YYNGEE, per germline. The CDR3 spells CASSVGPGSSYEQYF. The CDR3 nucleotides read TGTGCCAGCAGCGTAGGGCCGGGAAGCTCCTACGAGCAGTACTTC.

CDR3 nucleotide sequence: TGTGCCAGCAGCCAACGGTCCGGTGAGCAGTTCTTC. It is translated as CASSQRSGEQFF. V usage is TRBV7-2 and J usage is TRBJ2-1; D is unclear. The V end lost 5 bases, the J end lost 9 bases, and 11 bases lay between the germline ends. CDR3 size: 12 residues. Germline lookup yields CDR1 SGHTA and CDR2 FQGNSA.

CDR3 nucleotides: TGTGCCAGCAACCCGGGGGGGGTAATTGGCTACACCTTC. Translation gives CASNPGGVIGYTF. V and J are TRBV11-2 and TRBJ1-2; maybe TRBD1 (5 bases). The V gene's germline CDR1 is SGHAT and CDR2 FQNNGV. The CDR3 is made up of 13 amino acids. Trimming left V 7 bases short and J 7 bases short, with 16 bases between.